These T cell receptor beta chains were read from a single sample in a study of blood T cell repertoires in COVID-19. Assay: immunoSEQ multiplex PCR; the TCRdb copy retains only in-frame clones and omits some. The sample yields about half a million clones, 85% to 90% seen once. The source material was peripheral blood. These receptors originate from a man between 18 and 35 years old with COVID-19, enrolled during active disease. The CDR3 runs from the conserved cysteine through the conserved F or W. D genes are given only for firm matches.

TRBV6-5	TRBJ1-2	-	CASSYSGYGYTF	TGTGCCAGCAGTTACAGCGGGTATGGCTACACCTTC
TRBV7-2	TRBJ1-2	-	CASSLGTANYGYTF	TGTGCCAGCAGCTTAGGGACAGCTAACTATGGCTACACCTTC
TRBV12-3/TRBV12-4	TRBJ1-2	-	CASTPDSPYGYTF	TGTGCCAGCACCCCGGACAGTCCCTATGGCTACACCTTC
TRBV6-5	TRBJ1-1	-	CASRRLGTPNTEAFF	TGTGCCAGCCGGAGACTCGGGACTCCAAACACTGAAGCTTTCTTT
TRBV7-9	TRBJ1-1	-	CASSLGWGRDTEAFF	TGTGCCAGCAGCTTAGGGTGGGGCCGGGACACTGAAGCTTTCTTT
TRBV4-2	TRBJ2-5	TRBD2	CASSQDEIGRTPETQYF	TGTGCCAGCAGCCAAGATGAGATCGGGAGGACTCCAGAGACCCAGTACTTC
TRBV29-1	TRBJ1-1	-	CSVLRISRTEAFF	TGCAGCGTTCTCAGGATATCACGCACTGAAGCTTTCTTT
TRBV27	TRBJ2-2	TRBD2	CATRRGLAGEAGELFF	TGTGCCACCCGTCGTGGACTAGCGGGAGAGGCCGGGGAGCTGTTTTTT
TRBV6-1	TRBJ1-1	TRBD1	CASSEALSTGINTEAFF	TGTGCCAGCAGTGAAGCCCTATCGACAGGGATTAACACTGAAGCTTTCTTT
TRBV6-5	TRBJ2-7	-	CASSPMGGDGREQYF	TGTGCCAGCAGCCCCATGGGCGGGGATGGTCGGGAGCAGTACTTC
TRBV30	TRBJ2-7	TRBD1	CAWRRTGANEQYF	TGTGCCTGGAGAAGAACAGGGGCCAACGAGCAGTACTTC
TRBV9	TRBJ2-3	-	CASSLMSSDTQYF	TGTGCCAGCAGCCTGATGAGCTCAGATACGCAGTATTTT
TRBV28	TRBJ1-1	-	CASRGQLNTEAFF	TGTGCCAGCAGAGGACAGTTGAACACTGAAGCTTTCTTT
TRBV5-1	TRBJ2-1	-	CASSFESSYNEQFF	TGCGCCAGCAGCTTTGAGAGCTCCTACAATGAGCAGTTCTTC
TRBV3-1/TRBV3-2	TRBJ2-7	-	CASSQDNPGAGEQYF	TGTGCCAGCAGCCAAGACAACCCAGGGGCTGGCGAGCAGTACTTC
TRBV19	TRBJ1-1	TRBD1	CASSTQGAGVTEAFF	TGTGCCAGTAGTACTCAGGGGGCAGGTGTCACTGAAGCTTTCTTT
TRBV29-1	TRBJ2-7	-	CSVIPDTYEQYF	TGCAGCGTTATACCAGACACCTACGAGCAGTACTTC
TRBV5-1	TRBJ1-1	TRBD1	CASSRGTGRNTEAFF	TGCGCCAGCAGCAGAGGGACAGGGAGGAACACTGAAGCTTTCTTT
TRBV3-1/TRBV3-2	TRBJ2-2	-	CASSQVGGGTGELFF	TGTGCCAGCAGCCAAGTGGGAGGGGGCACCGGGGAGCTGTTTTTT
TRBV27	TRBJ2-3	TRBD2	CASSSSSGGITDTQYF	TGTGCCAGCAGTTCGTCTAGCGGGGGTATCACAGATACGCAGTATTTT
TRBV30	TRBJ1-5	-	CAWSGDTSNQPQHF	TGTGCCTGGAGCGGGGACACCTCCAATCAGCCCCAGCATTTT
TRBV5-1	TRBJ2-3	TRBD1	CASSLDRGTDTQYF	TGCGCCAGCAGCTTGGACAGGGGGACAGATACGCAGTATTTT
TRBV6-5	TRBJ2-5	-	CASRVLETQYF	TGTGCCAGCAGAGTACTGGAGACCCAGTACTTC
TRBV5-5	TRBJ2-5	-	CASSPEGVETQYF	TGTGCCAGCAGCCCCGAGGGTGTAGAGACCCAGTACTTC
TRBV3-1/TRBV3-2	TRBJ1-6	-	CASSQGQPEDNSPLHF	TGTGCCAGCAGCCAGGGGCAGCCGGAAGATAATTCACCCCTCCACTTT
TRBV10-1	TRBJ2-1	TRBD1	CASSTGQGDSYNEQFF	TGCGCCAGCAGTACCGGACAGGGAGACTCCTACAATGAGCAGTTCTTC
TRBV5-4	TRBJ2-2	-	CASSQDSFGTGELFF	TGTGCCAGCAGCCAGGACTCCTTTGGCACCGGGGAGCTGTTTTTT
TRBV19	TRBJ2-7	TRBD1	CASSIAMTGDEQYF	TGTGCCAGTAGTATAGCCATGACAGGGGACGAGCAGTACTTC
TRBV27	TRBJ1-5	-	CASSLSGGPYNQPQHF	TGTGCCAGCAGTTTATCGGGCGGGCCCTACAATCAGCCCCAGCATTTT